What follows are 19 T cell receptor beta chains derived from one specimen sequenced in a study of T cells in localized non-small cell lung cancer. Only in-frame clones appear in the TCRdb table, and some are missing; sequencing was by immunoSEQ multiplex PCR. The sample has 20,000 to 25,000 clones, under 90% seen once. Sequencing was performed on PBMCs, taken before any cancer treatment. These receptors came from a woman aged 40 to 75 with stage II squamous cell lung carcinoma.

The chain couples TRBV7-2 to TRBJ1-2; maybe TRBD1 (5 bases). V was shortened by 5 bases and J by 0 bases, with 16 bases between the two germline ends. CDR3 length: 16 residues. Germline lookup yields CDR1 SGHTA and CDR2 FQGNSA. The CDR3 region is CASSQQAGRSNYGYTF. For the CDR3, the DNA is TGTGCCAGCAGCCAACAGGCGGGCAGATCTAACTATGGCTACACCTTC.

This clone was counted a single time. The gene calls are TRBV19 and TRBJ1-2; maybe TRBD1 (5 bases). The CDR3 contains 17 residues. Trimming took 6 bases from V and 4 from J, leaving 24 bases between them. The germline CDR1 and CDR2 sequences are LNHDA and SQIVND (reference sequence). In nucleotides, the CDR3 is TGTGCCAGTAGCCCTCTGGACCGAGGACAAGGAGTCTATGGCTACACCTTC. This codes for CASSPLDRGQGVYGYTF.

The rearrangement joins TRBV5-6 to TRBJ1-3; no clear D. Trimming removed 4 bases from V and 0 bases from J, with 11 bases in between. The germline gives CDR1 SGHDT, CDR2 YYEEEE. This CDR3 is built from 15 residues. The CDR3 loop is CASSLSTVSGNTIYF. CDR3 DNA sequence: TGTGCCAGCAGCCTTTCCACGGTCTCTGGAAACACCATATATTTT.

The chain carries TRBV18 and TRBJ2-7; TRBD1 aligns across 7 bases. Germline-derived CDR1 and CDR2 are KGHSH and LQKENI. The CDR3 loop spans 15 amino acids. V was clipped by 3 bases and J by 5 bases; unmatched bases: 10. The CDR3 spells CASSPGQVLAHEQYF. The CDR3 nucleotides read TGTGCCAGCTCACCCGGACAGGTTCTAGCCCACGAGCAGTACTTC.

The V gene is TRBV29-1, the J gene TRBJ2-1; 10 bases fit TRBD2. Germline V gene lookup returns CDR1 SQVTM and CDR2 ANQGSEA. Trimming took 6 bases from V and 2 from J; bases not matched to a gene: 1. The length of the CDR3 is 13 residues. DNA of the CDR3: TGCAGCGTGAGCGGGAGGGCCTACAATGAGCAGTTCTTC. This gives the protein CSVSGRAYNEQFF.

This clone has a handful of counts. V and J are TRBV4-1 and TRBJ2-5; no clear D gene. The V end was cut by 1 base, the J end by 3 bases, with 6 bases between. This CDR3 region has 13 residues. The germline V gene encodes CDR1 MGHRA and CDR2 YSYEKL. Written as DNA, the CDR3 is TGCGCCAGCAGCCAAGTCACTGAAGAGACCCAGTACTTC. Its translation: CASSQVTEETQYF.

The chain links TRBV7-9 to TRBJ2-5, with D perhaps matching TRBD1 or TRBD2 (5 bases each). Trimming took off 1 base at V and 5 bases at J, with 23 bases between the two ends. This CDR3 contains 18 residues. Germline V lookup: CDR1 SEHNR, CDR2 FQNEAQ (reference sequence). CDR3 protein: CASSLDRRRDPTRETQYF. In nucleotides, the CDR3 is TGTGCCAGCAGCTTAGATCGGCGTCGGGACCCAACTAGGGAGACCCAGTACTTC.

CDR3 region: CASSPGQGHTGELFF. DNA for the CDR3: TGTGCCAGCAGCCCGGGACAGGGCCACACCGGGGAGCTGTTTTTT. The V gene is TRBV5-4, the J gene TRBJ2-2; 9 nucleotides line up with TRBD1. Germline lookup yields CDR1 SGHNT and CDR2 YYREEE (reference sequence). J gave up 3 bases and V 4 bases, and 4 bases lay outside the gene matches. The CDR3 consists of 15 residues.

The chain has TRBV4-2 and TRBJ2-3; no clear D gene. Germline V gives CDR1 LGHNA, CDR2 YNFKEQ. Deletions cut 1 base from V and 5 bases from J, with 7 bases between. The CDR3 is made up of 13 amino acids. In nucleotides, the CDR3 is TGTGCCAGCAGCCAAGTCGCAGGAGATACGCAGTATTTT. Its protein is CASSQVAGDTQYF.

The chain recombines TRBV12-2 with TRBJ1-4. TRBV12-2 is an annotated pseudogene. The CDR3 sequence is 16 residues long. In nucleotides, the CDR3 is TGTGCAAGTCGCTTAGCGCCAATAGGGCTGGGGGAAAAACTGTTTTTT. Translated: CASRLAPIGLGEKLFF.

The V gene is TRBV18, the J gene TRBJ2-1, with 16 positions matching TRBD2. Germline values: CDR1 KGHSH, CDR2 LQKENI. J gave up 12 bases and V 2 bases, and 4 bases lay outside the gene matches. CDR3 size: 15 residues. CDR3 sequence (DNA): TGTGCCAGCTCACCAGGGACTAGCGGGAGGGCCGTGCAGTTCTTC. Amino acids: CASSPGTSGRAVQFF.

This chain connects TRBV19 to TRBJ2-7; D may be TRBD1 (6 bases). The CDR3 consists of 14 residues. Germline V gene data show CDR1 as LNHDA and CDR2 as SQIVND (reference sequence). Trimming removed 4 bases at V and 7 bases at J, with 17 bases between. CDR3 amino acids: CASSTGAQVGEQYF. CDR3 DNA: TGTGCCAGTAGTACAGGGGCCCAGGTTGGGGAGCAGTACTTC.

The J gene is TRBJ2-3, the V gene TRBV6-5, with TRBD2 matching 13 bases. The CDR3 sequence is 15 residues long. The V segment lost 8 bases and the J segment 5 bases; nucleotides outside the gene matches: 7. The germline gives CDR1 MNHEY, CDR2 SVGAGI. The CDR3 region is CASVGLAGARDTQYF. CDR3 in DNA: TGTGCCAGCGTTGGACTAGCGGGAGCTAGAGATACGCAGTATTTT.

The genes are TRBV7-2 and TRBJ1-2; D is ambiguous. This CDR3 region has 13 residues. V was trimmed by 1 base and J by 4 bases, leaving 7 bases between them. Germline V lookup: CDR1 SGHTA, CDR2 FQGNSA. For the CDR3, the DNA is TGTGCCAGCAGCTTAGGTCAGAGCTATGGCTACACCTTC. This translates into CASSLGQSYGYTF.

The chain has TRBV19 and TRBJ2-7; TRBD2 matches 14 bases. The CDR3 runs 21 residues. In germline, CDR1 is LNHDA, CDR2 SQIVND (reference sequence). J lost 2 bases, V lost 5 bases, and 20 bases had no gene match. For the CDR3, the DNA is TGTGCCAGTAGTGCCACAACACAGGGATGGACTAGCGGGAGGCCCACCTACGAGCAGTACTTC. This encodes CASSATTQGWTSGRPTYEQYF.

This chain joins TRBV5-6 and TRBJ2-1, with D possibly being TRBD2 (5 bases). Trimming pared 5 bases from V and 5 bases from J, leaving 5 bases between. The CDR3 totals 11 residues. CDR1 SGHDT and CDR2 YYEEEE come from the germline V gene. In nucleotides, the CDR3 is TGTGCCAGCAGGAGGGACAATGAGCAGTTCTTC. It encodes CASRRDNEQFF.

By its share, this clone is medium-sized. CDR3 in DNA: TGTGCCAGCAGCTTGACTAGCGGTGAGCAGTTCTTC. It encodes CASSLTSGEQFF. This chain joins TRBV7-9 and TRBJ2-1, with 9 bases matching TRBD2. Germline V gene data show CDR1 as SEHNR and CDR2 as FQNEAQ (reference sequence). V dropped 3 bases and J dropped 9; count of bases not matched to a gene: 0. The CDR3 runs to 12 residues.

This rearrangement joins TRBV11-2 to TRBJ2-7, with D possibly matching TRBD2 (5 bases). CDR1 and CDR2 (germline): SGHAT, FQNNGV. Trimming left V 5 bases short and J 4 bases short, with 15 bases between. This CDR3 spans 14 amino acids. The CDR3, as DNA: TGTGCCAGCAGCCTAGCCGGAGTCCCTTACGAGCAGTACTTC. It is translated as CASSLAGVPYEQYF.

The V gene is TRBV6-1, the J gene TRBJ1-1; a possible D gene is TRBD1 (5 bases). Germline assignment: CDR1 MNHNS and CDR2 SASEGT. Trimming cost V 7 bases and J 9 bases, with 12 bases left between them. This CDR3 has 11 residues. CDR3 sequence: CASTRTGQAFF. Written as DNA, the CDR3 is TGTGCCAGCACCCGAACGGGGCAAGCTTTCTTT.